This T cell receptor beta chain came from a study of T cell responses to AZD1222 COVID-19 vaccine. About the research overall: Second doses that came at about 4 or about 12 weeks were put together. Study-wide points: Donors were mostly white British, more females; clonal diversity possibly underestimated. Distributed over spike, vaccine-associated CD4 TCRs predominated at 160-218 and 743-854.

The count of this clone is one. Its target is not known. Sequenced by immunoSEQ multiplex PCR; TCRdb stores in-frame clones only, minus some. The table lists 200,000 to 300,000 clones, over 90% of them singletons. Germline V lookup: CDR1 MDHEN, CDR2 SYDVKM. This CDR3 contains 16 residues. The V end was cut by 5 bases, the J end by 1 base, with 15 bases between. The sequence came from an adult in good health. The chain couples TRBV28 to TRBJ1-5, with D maybe TRBD1 (5 bases). The source was peripheral blood, collected on day 0 of AZD1222 vaccination. CDR3 in amino acids: CASSTRVKGSNQPQHF. DNA of the CDR3: TGTGCCAGCAGTACCCGGGTCAAGGGGAGCAATCAGCCCCAGCATTTT.